Each of the 8 T cell receptor beta chains below was sequenced from the same sample in a study of T cells in Graves' hyperthyroidism and ophthalmopathy. TCR beta CDR3 regions were amplified from RNA transcripts. Initially, a first-round RT-PCR of the TCR CDR3 employed the HTBI primer set. TCRdb fed the multiplex PCR reads into MiXCR, producing one record per CDR3 protein. The sample includes more than 150,000 distinct CDR3 sequences, 15% to 20% of them seen just once. Material for sequencing was blood. These receptors all come from a woman aged 45-65 years with Graves' hyperthyroidism.

This clonotype was counted only a few times. The rearrangement joins TRBV5-8 to TRBJ1-5; no definite D call. V shed 0 bases and J shed 4 bases, with 14 bases lying between them. This CDR3 spans 16 amino acids. The germline gives CDR1 SGHTS, CDR2 YDEGEE. This CDR3 is CASSLGRWVGNQPQHF. The CDR3, as DNA: TGTGCCAGCAGCTTGGGACGGTGGGTGGGAAATCAGCCCCAGCATTTT.

In regard to this clonotype: A much larger clone is a single base away; this may be a read error. V and J are TRBV7-2 and TRBJ2-5; D ambiguous. This CDR3 spans 14 amino acids. Trimming took off 0 bases at V and 2 bases at J, with 7 bases between the two ends. Germline V lookup: CDR1 SGHTA, CDR2 FQGNSA. DNA for the CDR3: TGTGCCAGCAGCTTAGCGGCTATACAAGAGACCCAGTACTTC. Translation: CASSLAAIQETQYF.

This clonotype was seen many times. The chain couples TRBV19 to TRBJ1-1; 9 nucleotides match TRBD1. The CDR3 is made up of 13 amino acids. CDR1 and CDR2 from the germline V gene are LNHDA and SQIVND (reference sequence). The CDR3 here is CATGGWGNTEAFF. The CDR3 DNA reads TGTGCAACAGGGGGCTGGGGGAACACTGAAGCTTTCTTT.

This clonotype showed up many times. The chain couples TRBV6-1 to TRBJ2-5; a possible D gene is TRBD1 (5 bases). Germline V CDR1 and CDR2: MNHNS, SASEGT. The CDR3 runs 14 residues. V gave up 11 bases and J gave up 2 bases, with 18 bases separating them. CDR3 residues: CAGSRTLTQETQYF. Written as DNA, the CDR3 is TGTGCCGGTTCTCGGACATTGACACAAGAGACCCAGTACTTC.

The sample holds many counts of this clonotype. The chain employs TRBV5-6 and TRBJ1-2; 8 positions match TRBD1. The CDR3 is 15 residues long. Per germline, CDR1 SGHDT and CDR2 YYEEEE. V was clipped by 5 bases and J by 7 bases; unmatched bases: 13. The CDR3 DNA reads as TGTGCCAGCAGACGTACCGGGACAGGTTCTTCTGGCTACACCTTC. Its translation: CASRRTGTGSSGYTF.

This clonotype has at least ten counts. This chain connects TRBV6-1 to TRBJ2-3; 7 bases match TRBD1. The germline gives CDR1 MNHNS, CDR2 SASEGT. V lost 5 bases to trimming and J lost 2 bases; unmatched junction nucleotides: 4. The CDR3 runs 14 residues. The CDR3 sequence: CASSPGTVTDTQYF. The CDR3 DNA reads TGTGCCAGCAGTCCCGGGACAGTCACAGATACGCAGTATTTT.

This clonotype appeared many times. This rearrangement joins TRBV13 to TRBJ1-2; tentatively, D is TRBD1 (6 bases). Per the germline V gene, CDR1 is PRHDT and CDR2 is FYEKMQ (reference sequence). Trimming left V 5 bases short and J 7 bases short, with 20 bases between. The CDR3 spans 15 residues. CDR3 amino acids: CASSLLQGALAGYTF. Here the CDR3 DNA reads TGTGCCAGCAGCCTCCTACAGGGAGCTTTAGCTGGCTACACCTTC. Together with reference TRBV13 and TRBJ1-2, the CDR3 gives the full variable domain: AAGVIQSPRHLIKEKRETATLKCYPIPRHDTVYWYQQGPGQDPQFLISFYEKMQSDKGSIPDRFSAQQFSDYHSELNMSSLELGDSALYFCASSLLQGALAGYTFGSGTRLTVV.

Note on this clonotype: This may arise from a read error, as a much more abundant clone is one base away. The chain uses TRBV2 and TRBJ2-7, with unresolved D. CDR1 is SNHLY, CDR2 FYNNEI, per germline. This CDR3 is built from 11 residues. The CDR3 DNA follows: TGTGCCAGCAAACAGTACTACAAGCAGTACTTC. This translates into CASKQYYKQYF.